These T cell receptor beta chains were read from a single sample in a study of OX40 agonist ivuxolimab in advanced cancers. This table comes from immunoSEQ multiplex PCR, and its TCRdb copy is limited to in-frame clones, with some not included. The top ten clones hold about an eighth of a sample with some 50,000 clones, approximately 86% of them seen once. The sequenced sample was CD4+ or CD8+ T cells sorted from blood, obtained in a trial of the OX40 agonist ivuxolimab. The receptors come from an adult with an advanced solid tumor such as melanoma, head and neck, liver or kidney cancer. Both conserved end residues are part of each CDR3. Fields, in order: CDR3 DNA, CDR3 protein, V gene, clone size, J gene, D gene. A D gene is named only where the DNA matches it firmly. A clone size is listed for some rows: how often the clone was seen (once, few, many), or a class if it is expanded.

CDR3 DNA: TGTGCCAGCAGATTACAGGGGAGGGAGCAGTACTTC
CDR3 protein: CASRLQGREQYF
V gene: TRBV28
clone size: .
J gene: TRBJ2-7
D gene: .

CDR3 DNA: TGCGCCAGCACACCGTTAGCGGGAGCGGCAGAGACCCAGTACTTC
CDR3 protein: CASTPLAGAAETQYF
V gene: TRBV5-1
clone size: .
J gene: TRBJ2-5
D gene: TRBD2

CDR3 DNA: TGTGCCACTTCTCCCCGGGGCGGGAGGGCCAGTGAGCAGTACTTC
CDR3 protein: CATSPRGGRASEQYF
V gene: TRBV13
clone size: .
J gene: TRBJ2-7
D gene: TRBD2

CDR3 DNA: TGTGCCAGCAGTGAGGCGGGACGAGCCACAGATACGCAGTATTTT
CDR3 protein: CASSEAGRATDTQYF
V gene: TRBV6-4
clone size: few
J gene: TRBJ2-3
D gene: .

CDR3 DNA: TGTGCCAGCAGTTTAAGAGGTGAAGCTTTCTTT
CDR3 protein: CASSLRGEAFF
V gene: TRBV28
clone size: .
J gene: TRBJ1-1
D gene: .

CDR3 DNA: TGTGCCAGCAGTGAAGACTACTACGAGCAGTACTTC
CDR3 protein: CASSEDYYEQYF
V gene: TRBV25-1
clone size: .
J gene: TRBJ2-7
D gene: .

CDR3 DNA: TGTGCCACCACTGGGGCTAGCGGCACAGATACGCAGTATTTT
CDR3 protein: CATTGASGTDTQYF
V gene: TRBV2
clone size: once
J gene: TRBJ2-3
D gene: .

CDR3 DNA: TGTGCCAGCAGTTTCGGACAGGGGACCTATGGCTACACCTTC
CDR3 protein: CASSFGQGTYGYTF
V gene: TRBV28
clone size: .
J gene: TRBJ1-2
D gene: TRBD1

CDR3 DNA: TGCGCCAGCAGCTCAGGGGGGAGTGGCGCCGATACGCAGTATTTT
CDR3 protein: CASSSGGSGADTQYF
V gene: TRBV5-1
clone size: .
J gene: TRBJ2-3
D gene: .

CDR3 DNA: TGTGCCAGCAGTGAAAGATGGGGAGAGCAGTACTTC
CDR3 protein: CASSERWGEQYF
V gene: TRBV6-1
clone size: .
J gene: TRBJ2-7
D gene: .

CDR3 DNA: TGTGCCAGCAGAATAGGAGGTTACAATGAGCAGTTCTTC
CDR3 protein: CASRIGGYNEQFF
V gene: TRBV5-4
clone size: few
J gene: TRBJ2-1
D gene: .

CDR3 DNA: TGTGCCTGGAGTGTACGGCGTCTAAGGTTCACAGATACGCAGTATTTT
CDR3 protein: CAWSVRRLRFTDTQYF
V gene: TRBV30
clone size: .
J gene: TRBJ2-3
D gene: .

CDR3 DNA: TGTGCCAGCAGCCCCATCCGCGGGGGAAACTCCTACGAGCAGTACTTC
CDR3 protein: CASSPIRGGNSYEQYF
V gene: TRBV11-2
clone size: .
J gene: TRBJ2-7
D gene: TRBD2

CDR3 DNA: TGTGCCTGGAGTCAGTCCGGGACAGGGTCTCAGCCCCAGCATTTT
CDR3 protein: CAWSQSGTGSQPQHF
V gene: TRBV30
clone size: few
J gene: TRBJ1-5
D gene: TRBD1

CDR3 DNA: TGCAGCGCAGATAGACTAGCGGGAGGGCTGGCTACGCAGTATTTT
CDR3 protein: CSADRLAGGLATQYF
V gene: TRBV29-1
clone size: .
J gene: TRBJ2-3
D gene: TRBD2